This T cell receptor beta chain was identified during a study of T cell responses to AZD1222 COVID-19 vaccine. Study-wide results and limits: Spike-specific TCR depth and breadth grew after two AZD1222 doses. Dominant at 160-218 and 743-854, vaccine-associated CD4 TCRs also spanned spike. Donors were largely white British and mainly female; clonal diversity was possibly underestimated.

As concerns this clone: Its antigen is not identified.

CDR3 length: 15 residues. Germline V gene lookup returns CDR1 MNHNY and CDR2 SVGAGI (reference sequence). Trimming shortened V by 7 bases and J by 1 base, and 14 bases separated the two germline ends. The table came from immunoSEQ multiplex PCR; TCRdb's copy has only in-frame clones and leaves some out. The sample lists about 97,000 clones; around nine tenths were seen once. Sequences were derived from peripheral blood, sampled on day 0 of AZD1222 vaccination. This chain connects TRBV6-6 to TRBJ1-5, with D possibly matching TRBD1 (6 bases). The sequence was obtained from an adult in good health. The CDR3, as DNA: TGTGCCAGCAATCTACAGGGCGGGAGCAATCAGCCCCAGCATTTT. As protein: CASNLQGGSNQPQHF.